Included here is one TCR beta chain sequence, with context. Its specific antigen is unknown. It has no much larger one-base neighbor in the sample; base qualities were not kept. Whole blood was collected in K2EDTA tubes by collaborating institutions according to the institutions' own protocols. For TCRbeta analysis, collaborators shipped samples in one of three forms: frozen whole blood, isolated PBMCs, or DNA extracted from either of those sample types. The data derive from a study of blood T cell repertoires in COVID-19 (dated by TCRdb to the early 2020s). The study in broad terms: The collaborator samples originated in the United States, Italy and Spain and spanned the acute and convalescent phases of COVID-19. The prospective study material was composed of cDNA or gDNA derived from T cells, B-cell-depleted T cells, or PBMCs. The dataset comprised deeply sampled blood TCRbeta repertoires from subjects exposed to, actively infected with, or recovered from COVID-19. The repertoires were released in a freely available public database intended as a resource for research on the immune response to SARS-CoV-2. Samples came from the ongoing ImmuneRACE study (first 160 participants) plus 1,254 subjects from 6 global collaborators. Sample metadata almost always included a de-identified subject ID, COVID-19 status, age in years and sex. HLA class I and class II types, where available, came from metadata supplied by the sample provider rather than from assay-based typing.

TCRbeta CDR3 regions were amplified from genomic DNA by means of the immunoSEQ Assay, a bias-controlled multiplex PCR. In the paper's pipeline: Within the assay, amplification of reference gene primers was used to estimate how many nucleated cells each sample contained. To quantify the absolute abundance of each unique TCRbeta CDR3 rearrangement, sequence reads were collapsed and filtered. Productive Simpson clonality was computed per sample as the square root of Simpson's diversity index over productive rearrangements. Drawn from immuneACCESS, this table holds only the in-frame rearrangements with V and J called that TCRdb kept. Clones are partly lost; checked studies trace under half to an unresolved V gene and leave the rest unexplained. The D gene and trimming were derived from the DNA, and the V and J assignments and clone size from that table. Across this sample there are 60,000 to 75,000 clones, with 76% seen only once. The top ten constitute about 50% of the sample.

General study outcomes and caveats: The amount of clinical and demographic metadata varied by source and participant and was provided uncurated.

Sample: peripheral blood. This clonotype originated in a woman at least 80 years old with acute or convalescent COVID-19.

The DNA sequence is given as TGCGCCAGCAGCTTTTTGCTCCTCGGGGAGGTCTCTGGGGCCAACGTCCTGACTTTC. This yields the protein CASSFLLLGEVSGANVLTF. The chain is encoded by TRBV5-1 joined to TRBJ2-6; TRBD2 is a weak D gene call, 6 bases matching. The CDR3 runs 19 residues from the cysteine to the phenylalanine. CDR3 DNA only is kept here, 57 bases in frame from base 1. The germline V gene yields SGHRS for CDR1 and YFSETQ for CDR2. The germline ends are 18 bases apart after V is trimmed by 2 bases and J by 0 bases.